The T cell receptor (beta chain) described here comes from a study of T cells in Graves' hyperthyroidism and ophthalmopathy. The study's findings and limits: A 13 V-J signature model discriminated ophthalmopathy versus stable hyperthyroidism. Median prediction lead before ophthalmopathy onset was 6.5 months with the model. In blood, most of the thyroid clonotypes expanded above 0.001 were also present.

This clonotype appeared many times. Its antigen remains unknown. Each 10 ml fresh peripheral blood draw supplied the PBMCs. Trimming removed 3 bases from V and 4 bases from J, with 15 bases in between. The CDR3 spans 15 residues. Amplification of TCR beta CDR3 regions used RNA as the template. The HTBI primer set drove a first-round RT-PCR of the TCR CDR3. TCRdb re-called the multiplex PCR reads with MiXCR, one entry per CDR3 protein. The data contain some 700,000 distinct CDR3 sequences, roughly a sixth of them seen just once; the ten biggest clones take up around 15%. The chain combines TRBV12-3 or TRBV12-4 with TRBJ1-2; TRBD1 is a possible D gene (6 bases). The TCR comes from a man aged 50-60 years with Graves' hyperthyroidism. Sample: blood. The CDR3 DNA sequence: TGTGCCAGCAGTTTTCGGGGGGGCCCGGGCTATGGCTACACCTTC. Translating it yields CASSFRGGPGYGYTF.